This entry lists 15 T cell receptor beta chains sequenced from one sample in a study of blood T cell repertoires in COVID-19. The repertoire was sequenced with immunoSEQ multiplex PCR; TCRdb's copy has only in-frame clones and lacks some. Here the sample spans about 280,000 clones, roughly 89% being singletons. Material: PBMCs or T cells enriched from blood (not recorded which). These receptor sequences come from a woman under 30 with acute COVID-19.

The DNA of the CDR3 is TGCGCCAGCAGCTTGGCTCGGACTAGCACAGATACGCAGTATTTT. Translation gives CASSLARTSTDTQYF. The rearrangement joins TRBV5-1 to TRBJ2-3; the D gene is possibly TRBD2 (5 bases). Trimming pared 0 bases from V and 0 bases from J, leaving 8 bases between. Germline CDR1 and CDR2: SGHRS and YFSETQ. This CDR3 has 15 residues.

The V and J genes are TRBV27 and TRBJ1-2; weak D call: TRBD1 (6 bases). The CDR3 loop spans 14 amino acids. Germline lookup yields CDR1 MNHEY and CDR2 SMNVEV (reference sequence). The V gene lost 6 bases and the J gene lost 0 bases, with 11 bases spanning the gap. CDR3 sequence (DNA): TGTGCCAGCAGCCAGGACAGATCTAACTATGGCTACACCTTC. This encodes CASSQDRSNYGYTF.

The chain uses TRBV11-1 and TRBJ2-3; the match to TRBD2 covers 7 bases. This CDR3 has 14 amino acids. V lost 5 bases to trimming and J lost 3 bases; unmatched junction nucleotides: 5. Germline assignment: CDR1 SGHAT and CDR2 FQDESV (reference sequence). The CDR3: CASSQNGRTDTQYF. The CDR3 coding sequence is TGTGCCAGCAGCCAAAACGGGAGGACAGATACGCAGTATTTT. The variable domain in full, completed from reference TRBV11-1 and TRBJ2-3, reads EAEVAQSPRYKITEKSQAVAFWCDPISGHATLYWYRQILGQGPELLVQFQDESVVDDSQLPKDRFSAERLKGVDSTLKIQPAELGDSAMYLCASSQNGRTDTQYFGPGTRLTVL.

The chain links TRBV6-5 to TRBJ2-7; 16 bases line up with TRBD2. Germline V gives CDR1 MNHEY, CDR2 SVGAGI. Trimming cost V 2 bases and J 12 bases; bases outside gene matches: 7. This CDR3 has 15 residues. The CDR3: CASSYGTSGRESLYF. The CDR3 nucleotides are TGTGCCAGCAGTTACGGGACTAGCGGGAGGGAGAGTCTGTACTTC.

This rearrangement joins TRBV28 to TRBJ1-5; D unresolved. Between the trimmed V and J ends, which lost 5 bases and 11 bases, there was a span of 19 bases. The CDR3 contains 14 residues. Germline V gives CDR1 MDHEN, CDR2 SYDVKM. The CDR3: CASSPYFNPATQHF. The CDR3 DNA reads as TGTGCCAGCAGTCCCTACTTTAATCCCGCTACCCAGCATTTT.

This clone showed up just once. The chain couples TRBV2 to TRBJ1-4; 7 bases map to TRBD1. Germline values: CDR1 SNHLY, CDR2 FYNNEI. The CDR3 runs 15 residues. V shed 6 bases and J 7 bases; nucleotides not matched to a gene: 11. The CDR3 region is CASRKTAGGSEKLFF. For the CDR3, the DNA is TGTGCCAGCAGAAAAACGGCAGGGGGGAGTGAAAAACTGTTTTTT. Together with reference TRBV2 and TRBJ1-4, the CDR3 gives the full variable domain: EPEVTQTPSHQVTQMGQEVILRCVPISNHLYFYWYRQILGQKVEFLVSFYNNEISEKSEIFDDQFSVERPDGSNFTLKIRSTKLEDSAMYFCASRKTAGGSEKLFFGSGTQLSVL.

A remark on this clone: In the same sample, other DNA sequences code for this CDR3. The chain links TRBV12-3 or TRBV12-4 to TRBJ2-5; D is undetermined. The V gene lost 2 bases and the J gene lost 5 bases, with 3 bases spanning the gap. This CDR3 region has 11 residues. CDR3 nucleotides: TGTGCCAGCAGTTTACGGGAGACCCAGTACTTC. Translating gives CASSLRETQYF.

The chain carries TRBV19 and TRBJ2-1; 7 bases are a match to TRBD1. The trim removed 5 bases at V and 6 bases at J, leaving 13 bases unmatched. The CDR3 runs to 16 residues. Germline V gives CDR1 LNHDA, CDR2 SQIVND (reference sequence). Here the CDR3 DNA reads TGTGCCAGTAGTCCGCGGACAGGCGCACTACTCAATGAGCAGTTCTTC. It translates to CASSPRTGALLNEQFF.

This chain links TRBV5-1 with TRBJ2-1; tentatively, D is TRBD2 (6 bases). CDR1 and CDR2 from the germline V gene are SGHRS and YFSETQ. V shed 2 bases and J shed 5 bases, with 14 bases lying between them. CDR3 length: 15 amino acids. CDR3 amino acids: CASSLAAGANNEQFF. The CDR3 DNA follows: TGCGCCAGCAGCTTAGCAGCGGGCGCGAACAATGAGCAGTTCTTC.

The J gene is TRBJ2-1, the V gene TRBV9; 11 positions agree with TRBD2. The CDR3 is 20 amino acids. Germline CDR1 and CDR2: SGDLS and YYNGEE. The J segment lost 3 bases and the V segment lost 4 bases, leaving 18 bases of the junction unmatched. The CDR3 DNA follows: TGTGCCAGCAGCCAGTTTCGGGGGGCCCTACTAGCGGGAGACTACAATGAGCAGTTCTTC. Protein: CASSQFRGALLAGDYNEQFF.

CDR3 sequence (DNA): TGTGCCAGCTCACCACGAGGAGATGCAGTATGGAACGAGCAGTTCTTC. It yields the protein CASSPRGDAVWNEQFF. V usage is TRBV18 and J usage is TRBJ2-1; D is undetermined. Trimming cost V 1 base and J 10 bases, with 20 bases left between them. Germline lookup yields CDR1 KGHSH and CDR2 LQKENI. The CDR3 sequence is 16 residues long.

The chain is built from TRBV5-6 and TRBJ2-7; 10 nucleotides align to TRBD2. CDR3 length: 15 amino acids. Losses at the gene ends were 6 bases for V and 7 bases for J; bases not matched to a gene: 13. Germline CDR1 SGHDT, CDR2 YYEEEE. The DNA for the CDR3 is TGTGCCAGCACTGGGGGCCCTAGCGGGAGAGGGGAGCAGTACTTC. Its protein is CASTGGPSGRGEQYF.

The chain is built from TRBV12-5 and TRBJ2-3; 11 bases map to TRBD2. Germline CDR1 and CDR2: LGHNT and FRNRAP. The CDR3 has 16 amino acids. Trimming took 5 bases from V and 0 from J; bases not matched to a gene: 4. The CDR3 DNA sequence: TGTGCTAGTGGTCCGGGACTAGCGGCTAGCACAGATACGCAGTATTTT. It specifies CASGPGLAASTDTQYF.

This chain connects TRBV30 to TRBJ2-5; tentative D call: TRBD2 (6 bases). V lost 3 bases, J lost 1 base, and 18 bases lay in between. This CDR3 has 16 amino acids. Germline V gene lookup returns CDR1 GTSNPN and CDR2 SVGIG (reference sequence). In nucleotides, the CDR3 is TGTGCCTGGAGGCGAGGGGTGGGGACTCTCCAAGAGACCCAGTACTTC. It codes for CAWRRGVGTLQETQYF.

The V and J genes are TRBV19 and TRBJ1-5; TRBD1 matches at 7 bases. V dropped 7 bases and J dropped 0; count of bases not matched to a gene: 6. The germline V gene encodes CDR1 LNHDA and CDR2 SQIVND (reference sequence). The CDR3 runs 15 residues. The CDR3 region has the DNA TGTGCCAGTACTCGGACAGGCTATAGCAATCAGCCCCAGCATTTT. This encodes CASTRTGYSNQPQHF. Filled out from reference TRBV19 and TRBJ1-5, the complete variable domain reads DGGITQSPKYLFRKEGQNVTLSCEQNLNHDAMYWYRQDPGQGLRLIYYSQIVNDFQKGDIAEGYSVSREKKESFPLTVTSAQKNPTAFYLCASTRTGYSNQPQHFGDGTRLSIL.